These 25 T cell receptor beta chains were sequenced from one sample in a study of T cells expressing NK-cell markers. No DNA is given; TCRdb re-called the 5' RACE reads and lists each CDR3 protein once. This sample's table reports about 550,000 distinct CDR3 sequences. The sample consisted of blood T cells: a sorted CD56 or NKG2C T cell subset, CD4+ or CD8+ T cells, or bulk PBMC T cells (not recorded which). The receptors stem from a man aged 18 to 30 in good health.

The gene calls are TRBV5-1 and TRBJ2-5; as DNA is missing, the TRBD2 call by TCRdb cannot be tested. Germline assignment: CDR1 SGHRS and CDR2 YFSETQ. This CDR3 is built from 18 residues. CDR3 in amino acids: CASSLSLHGGLAEETQYF.

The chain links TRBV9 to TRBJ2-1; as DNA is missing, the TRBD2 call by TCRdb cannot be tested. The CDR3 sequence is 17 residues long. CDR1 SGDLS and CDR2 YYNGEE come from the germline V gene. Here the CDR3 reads CASSPPGLPSSYNEQFF.

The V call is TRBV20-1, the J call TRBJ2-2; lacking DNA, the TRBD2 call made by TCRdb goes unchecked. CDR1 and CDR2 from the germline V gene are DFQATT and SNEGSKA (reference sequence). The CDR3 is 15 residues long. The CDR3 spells CSAFGTSGFSGELFF.

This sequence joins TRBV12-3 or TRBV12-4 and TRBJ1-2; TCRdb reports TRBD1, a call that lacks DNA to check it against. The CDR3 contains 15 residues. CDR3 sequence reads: CASSTDRGANYGYTF.

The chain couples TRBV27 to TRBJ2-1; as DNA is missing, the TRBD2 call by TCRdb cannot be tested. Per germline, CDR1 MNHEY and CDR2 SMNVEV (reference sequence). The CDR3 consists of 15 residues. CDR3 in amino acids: CASSPPAGGPDEQFF.

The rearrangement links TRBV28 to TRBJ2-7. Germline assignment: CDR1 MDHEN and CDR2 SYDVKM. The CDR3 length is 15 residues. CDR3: CASRRARTSFYEQYF.

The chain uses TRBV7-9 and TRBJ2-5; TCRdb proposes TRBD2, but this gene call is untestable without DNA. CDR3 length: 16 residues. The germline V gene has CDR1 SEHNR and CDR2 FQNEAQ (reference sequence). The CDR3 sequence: CASSWLLAGEGETQYF.

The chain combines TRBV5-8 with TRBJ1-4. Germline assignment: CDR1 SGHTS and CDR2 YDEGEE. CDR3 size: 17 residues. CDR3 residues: CASSLTGTAATNEKLFF.

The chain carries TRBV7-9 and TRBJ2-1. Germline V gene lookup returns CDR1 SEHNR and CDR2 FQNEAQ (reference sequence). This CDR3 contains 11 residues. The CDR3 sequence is CASEKVAGQFF.

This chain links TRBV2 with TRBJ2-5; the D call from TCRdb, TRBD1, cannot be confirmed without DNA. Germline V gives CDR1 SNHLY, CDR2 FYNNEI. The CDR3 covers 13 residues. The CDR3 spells CASRLGGQETQYF. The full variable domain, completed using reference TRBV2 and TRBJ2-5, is EPEVTQTPSHQVTQMGQEVILRCVPISNHLYFYWYRQILGQKVEFLVSFYNNEISEKSEIFDDQFSVERPDGSNFTLKIRSTKLEDSAMYFCASRLGGQETQYFGPGTRLLVL.

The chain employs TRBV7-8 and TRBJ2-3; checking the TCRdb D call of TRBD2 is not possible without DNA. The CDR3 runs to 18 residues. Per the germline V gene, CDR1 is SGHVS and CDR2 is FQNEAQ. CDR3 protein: CASSPIVYRLAPTDTQYF.

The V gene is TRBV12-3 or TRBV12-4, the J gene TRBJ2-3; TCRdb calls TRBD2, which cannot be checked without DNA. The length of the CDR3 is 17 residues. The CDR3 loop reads CASSLIGLAGEVDTQYF.

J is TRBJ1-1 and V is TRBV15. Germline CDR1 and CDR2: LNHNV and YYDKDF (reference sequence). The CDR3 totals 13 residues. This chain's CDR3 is CATSQERRREAFF.

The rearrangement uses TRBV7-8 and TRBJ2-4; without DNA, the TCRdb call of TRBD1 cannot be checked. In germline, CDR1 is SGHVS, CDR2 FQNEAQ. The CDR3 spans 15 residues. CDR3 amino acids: CASGPGSDVKNIQYF.

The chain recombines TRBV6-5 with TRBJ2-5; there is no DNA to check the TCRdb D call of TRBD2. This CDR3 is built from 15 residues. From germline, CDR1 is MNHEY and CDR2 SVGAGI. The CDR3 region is CASSYGTSVSETQYF.

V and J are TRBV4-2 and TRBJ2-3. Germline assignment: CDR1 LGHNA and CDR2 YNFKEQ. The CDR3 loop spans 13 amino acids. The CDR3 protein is CASSQDRENTQYF.

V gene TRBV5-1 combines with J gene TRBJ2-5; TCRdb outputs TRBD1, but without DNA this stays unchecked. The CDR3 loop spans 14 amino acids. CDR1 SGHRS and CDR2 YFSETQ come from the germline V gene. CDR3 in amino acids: CASSVGQLIETQYF.

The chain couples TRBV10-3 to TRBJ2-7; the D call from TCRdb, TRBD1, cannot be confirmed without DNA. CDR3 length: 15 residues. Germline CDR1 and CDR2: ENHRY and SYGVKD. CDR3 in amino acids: CAISLSGPPGDEQYF.

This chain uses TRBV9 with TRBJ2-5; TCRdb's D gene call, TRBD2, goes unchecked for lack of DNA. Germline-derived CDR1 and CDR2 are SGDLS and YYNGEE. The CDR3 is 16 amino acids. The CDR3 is CASSVEEVAGQETQYF.

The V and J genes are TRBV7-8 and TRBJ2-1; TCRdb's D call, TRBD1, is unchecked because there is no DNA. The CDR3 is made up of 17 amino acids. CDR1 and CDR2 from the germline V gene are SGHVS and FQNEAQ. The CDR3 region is CASSLVSKGIGGNEQFF.

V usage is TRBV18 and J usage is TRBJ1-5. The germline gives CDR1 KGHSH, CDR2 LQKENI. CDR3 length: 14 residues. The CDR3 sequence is CASSPGTQNQPQHF.

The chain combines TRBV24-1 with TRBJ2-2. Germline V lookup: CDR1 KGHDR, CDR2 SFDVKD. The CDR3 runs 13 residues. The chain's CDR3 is CATRAVSTGELFF.

CDR3: CSASQDRFYGYTF. V and J are TRBV20-1 and TRBJ1-2; no DNA is available, so the TRBD1 call from TCRdb remains unchecked. The CDR3 has 13 residues. Germline V lookup: CDR1 DFQATT, CDR2 SNEGSKA (reference sequence).

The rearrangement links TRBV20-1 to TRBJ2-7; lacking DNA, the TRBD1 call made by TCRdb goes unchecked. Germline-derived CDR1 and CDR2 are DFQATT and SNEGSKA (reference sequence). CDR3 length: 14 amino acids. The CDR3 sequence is CSADRGPSSYEQYF.

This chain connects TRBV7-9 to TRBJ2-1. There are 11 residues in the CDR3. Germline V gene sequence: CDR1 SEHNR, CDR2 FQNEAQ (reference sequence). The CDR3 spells CASSFSRSQFF.